The rows below give T cell receptor beta chains drawn from one sample of a study of CD8 T cells in Susac syndrome. A single record per CDR3 protein comes from TCRdb applying MiXCR to the immunoSEQ multiplex PCR reads. In the table there are under 550,000 distinct CDR3 sequences, approximately 85% of which are singletons. Specimen: CD8+ T cells from PBMCs. Every receptor here comes from a human donor with multiple sclerosis. Each CDR3 is given with its conserved first and last residue. The D gene is left open where the match is weak. Not every row has a clone size; where given, it reads once, few, many or a size class.

v_call,j_call,d_call,cdr3_length,clone_size,cdr3_aa,cdr3_nt
TRBV11-2,TRBJ2-7,TRBD2,17,.,CASSPTTSGLWSYEQYF,TGTGCCAGCAGCCCAACCACTAGCGGGCTCTGGTCCTACGAGCAGTACTTC
TRBV30,TRBJ2-7,TRBD1,13,.,CAWSGTGDYEQYF,TGTGCCTGGTCCGGGACAGGGGACTACGAGCAGTACTTC
TRBV11-2,TRBJ2-1,.,12,.,CASSSLGPEQFF,TGTGCCAGCAGCTCTTTAGGACCTGAGCAGTTCTTC
TRBV6-5,TRBJ1-2,.,14,.,CASSYSGGDEGYTF,TGTGCCAGCAGTTACTCGGGCGGAGATGAGGGCTACACCTTC
TRBV18,TRBJ2-7,.,14,.,CASSPGSGTYEQYF,TGTGCCAGCTCACCGGGCTCGGGGACCTACGAGCAGTACTTC
TRBV6-1,TRBJ1-1,.,13,few,CASTSSGKSEAFF,TGTGCCAGCACATCCTCAGGGAAATCTGAAGCTTTCTTT
TRBV30,TRBJ2-4,TRBD1,14,.,CAWRDRESWDIQYF,TGTGCCTGGAGGGACAGGGAATCGTGGGACATTCAGTACTTC
TRBV6-5,TRBJ1-5,.,18,.,CASSYLGQNPYSNQPQHF,TGTGCCAGCAGTTACCTCGGACAGAACCCCTATAGCAATCAGCCCCAGCATTTT
TRBV7-6,TRBJ2-7,.,15,.,CASSSSRASSYEQYF,TGTGCCAGCTCCTCGTCCAGGGCGAGCTCCTACGAGCAGTACTTC
TRBV5-8,TRBJ1-5,.,15,once,CASSLRENSNQPQHF,TGTGCCAGCAGCTTGCGGGAGAATAGCAATCAGCCCCAGCATTTT
TRBV19,TRBJ1-2,.,13,.,CASRKAFLYGYTF,TGTGCCAGTAGAAAGGCCTTCCTCTATGGCTACACCTTC
TRBV27,TRBJ2-1,TRBD1,14,once,CASSPEEDRGAQFF,TGTGCCAGCAGTCCCGAAGAGGACAGGGGTGCGCAGTTCTTC
TRBV4-1,TRBJ2-1,.,17,.,CASSQYRLPSSYNEQFF,TGCGCCAGCAGCCAATACAGGCTACCAAGCTCCTACAATGAGCAGTTCTTC
TRBV19,TRBJ2-1,.,15,.,CASIYGRPLYNEQFF,TGTGCCAGTATTTACGGCAGGCCGCTCTACAATGAGCAGTTCTTC
TRBV15,TRBJ1-6,.,15,.,CATSRSGGPTTPIHF,TGTGCCACCAGCAGATCGGGGGGACCGACAACTCCCATCCACTTT
TRBV6-1,TRBJ2-7,.,17,.,CASSGTLITDSSYEQYF,TGTGCCAGCAGTGGGACCCTTATTACCGACAGCTCCTACGAGCAGTACTTC
TRBV27,TRBJ2-3,.,14,few,CASSFGSGTDTQYF,TGTGCCAGCAGCTTTGGTTCGGGCACAGATACGCAGTATTTT
TRBV5-1,TRBJ2-1,.,17,.,CASTPGGGSGPFNEQFF,TGCGCCAGCACCCCCGGGGGCGGTAGCGGTCCTTTCAATGAGCAGTTCTTC
TRBV4-1,TRBJ1-5,.,15,.,CASSQDMGWGQPQHF,TGCGCCAGCAGCCAAGATATGGGATGGGGTCAGCCCCAGCATTTT
TRBV30,TRBJ1-2,.,14,.,CAWSETGANYGYTF,TGTGCCTGGAGCGAAACAGGAGCTAACTATGGCTACACCTTC
TRBV19,TRBJ2-1,TRBD2,15,.,CASSIALAGANEQFF,TGTGCCAGTAGTATAGCGCTAGCGGGAGCCAATGAGCAGTTCTTC
TRBV10-3,TRBJ2-1,TRBD2,20,.,CAISDLLLAGGTYSYNEQFF,TGTGCCATCAGTGACCTACTCCTAGCGGGGGGCACCTACTCCTACAATGAGCAGTTCTTC
TRBV13,TRBJ2-7,.,12,few,CASSIQGYEQYF,TGTGCCAGCAGCATACAGGGCTACGAGCAGTACTTC